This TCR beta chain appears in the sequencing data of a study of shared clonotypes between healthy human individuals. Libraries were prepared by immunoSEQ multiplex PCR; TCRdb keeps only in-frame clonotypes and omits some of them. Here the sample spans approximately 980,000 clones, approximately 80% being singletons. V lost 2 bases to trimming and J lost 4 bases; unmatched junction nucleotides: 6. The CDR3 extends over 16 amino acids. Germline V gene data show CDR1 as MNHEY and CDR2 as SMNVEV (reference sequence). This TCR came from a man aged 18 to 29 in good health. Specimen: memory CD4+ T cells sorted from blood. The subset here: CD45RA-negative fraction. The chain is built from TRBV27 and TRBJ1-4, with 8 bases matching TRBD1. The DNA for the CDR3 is TGTGCCAGCAGTTTACAGGGGGCGCGAGTTAATGAAAAACTGTTTTTT. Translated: CASSLQGARVNEKLFF.